Shown below are 15 T cell receptor beta chains from a single sample sequenced in a study of cytotoxic CD8 clonotypes in ibrutinib-treated CLL. Data came from immunoSEQ multiplex PCR; TCRdb stores just in-frame clones and leaves some out. The sample holds roughly 220,000 clones, 65% to 80% seen once. The material was PBMCs, obtained after 12 months of ibrutinib treatment. The origin of the receptors is a human donor with chronic lymphocytic leukemia.

The J gene is TRBJ1-5, the V gene TRBV6-5, with 7 bases lining up with TRBD1. J was trimmed by 4 bases and V by 6 bases; bases with no gene match: 9. This CDR3 is built from 15 residues. Per germline, CDR1 MNHEY and CDR2 SVGAGI. For the CDR3, the DNA is TGTGCCAGCAGCCCTGACAGGGTAGGGAATCAGCCCCAGCATTTT. This codes for CASSPDRVGNQPQHF.

J is TRBJ1-2 and V is TRBV15, with 8 bases lining up with TRBD1. Losses at the gene ends were 5 bases for V and 1 base for J; bases not matched to a gene: 15. This CDR3 region has 18 residues. The germline CDR1 and CDR2 sequences are LNHNV and YYDKDF (reference sequence). CDR3 in DNA: TGTGCCACCAGCCTTATGACCCTCAGACAGGGGAATAACTATGGCTACACCTTC. This sequence encodes CATSLMTLRQGNNYGYTF.

The rearrangement uses TRBV6-5 and TRBJ1-5; the D is unclear. This CDR3 has 14 residues. V gave up 6 bases and J gave up 6 bases, with 15 bases separating them. Germline V gene sequence: CDR1 MNHEY, CDR2 SVGAGI. In DNA, the CDR3 is TGTGCCAGCAGCTACAAAAGGTTAGGTCAGCCCCAGCATTTT. Protein sequence: CASSYKRLGQPQHF.

The chain has TRBV19 and TRBJ2-1; perhaps TRBD1 as D (6 bases). Trimming cost V 7 bases and J 4 bases, with 11 bases left between them. The CDR3 contains 13 residues. Looked up from germline, CDR1 is LNHDA and CDR2 is SQIVND (reference sequence). The DNA of the CDR3 is TGTGCCAGTAAGGGCAGGGGATACAATGAGCAGTTCTTC. Protein product: CASKGRGYNEQFF.

The V call is TRBV6-5, the J call TRBJ2-7; unclear D gene. CDR1 is MNHEY and CDR2 is SVGAGI in the germline V gene. CDR3 length: 13 residues. The ends were cut back, 6 bases at V and 3 bases at J, with 12 bases in the middle. The CDR3 DNA follows: TGTGCCAGCAGCCCCCTAGGATACTACGAGCAGTACTTC. It specifies CASSPLGYYEQYF.

V is TRBV11-2 and J is TRBJ1-6; D gene uncertain. This CDR3 region has 11 residues. Per the germline V gene, CDR1 is SGHAT and CDR2 is FQNNGV. Deletions cut 1 base from V and 9 bases from J, with 1 base between. Here the CDR3 reads CASSLASPLHF. CDR3 DNA: TGTGCCAGCAGCTTAGCTTCACCCCTCCACTTT. The full variable domain, completed using reference TRBV11-2 and TRBJ1-6, is EAGVAQSPRYKIIEKRQSVAFWCNPISGHATLYWYQQILGQGPKLLIQFQNNGVVDDSQLPKDRFSAERLKGVDSTLKIQPAKLEDSAVYLCASSLASPLHFGNGTRLTVT.

This sequence joins TRBV19 and TRBJ2-5, with TRBD2 matching over 10 bases. V was clipped by 3 bases and J by 2 bases; unmatched bases: 6. The CDR3 consists of 16 residues. Germline V gene sequence: CDR1 LNHDA, CDR2 SQIVND (reference sequence). CDR3 sequence: CASSISGLAEQETQYF. As DNA, the CDR3 is TGTGCCAGTAGTATCTCCGGACTAGCGGAACAAGAGACCCAGTACTTC.

V gene TRBV11-2 combines with J gene TRBJ2-1; D might be TRBD1 (6 bases). Germline CDR1 SGHAT, CDR2 FQNNGV. This CDR3 spans 14 amino acids. The V and J ends lost 1 base and 5 bases respectively, with 9 bases between them. CDR3 loop: CASSLAGENNEQFF. The CDR3 coding sequence is TGTGCCAGCAGCTTAGCAGGGGAAAACAATGAGCAGTTCTTC.

This sequence joins TRBV6-6 and TRBJ1-3, with 8 bases identical to TRBD1. Germline CDR1 and CDR2: MNHNY and SVGAGI (reference sequence). The V gene end was trimmed by 6 bases and the J gene end by 2 bases; junction bases not matched to a gene: 6. This CDR3 comprises 15 residues. The CDR3 loop reads CASRAQGAAGNTIYF. The DNA of the CDR3 is TGTGCCAGCAGAGCTCAGGGGGCAGCTGGAAACACCATATATTTT.

The chain joins TRBV28 to TRBJ1-1, with a possible D match to TRBD1 (6 bases). V was cut by 2 bases and J by 2 bases, with 9 bases left in between. Germline V gene sequence: CDR1 MDHEN, CDR2 SYDVKM. The CDR3 runs to 14 residues. Here the CDR3 reads CASSLAGDNTEAFF. CDR3 bases: TGTGCCAGCAGTTTAGCAGGGGACAACACTGAAGCTTTCTTT.

Here the CDR3 DNA reads TGTGCCAGCGCTGGAGCTGGGACGTCTGGAAACACCATATATTTT. This sequence encodes CASAGAGTSGNTIYF. The chain links TRBV28 to TRBJ1-3; a possible D gene is TRBD1 (5 bases). The CDR3 runs to 15 residues. The V end was cut by 8 bases, the J end by 1 base, with 15 bases between. Germline assignment: CDR1 MDHEN and CDR2 SYDVKM.

This clone was seen a single time. This chain joins TRBV5-5 and TRBJ2-5; D is perhaps TRBD2 (6 bases). From germline, CDR1 is SGHKS and CDR2 YYEKEE (reference sequence). V was shortened by 3 bases and J by 1 base, with 7 bases between the two germline ends. The CDR3 totals 13 residues. In DNA, the CDR3 is TGTGCCAGCAGCTGGGGGGTCCAAGAGACCCAGTACTTC. It is translated as CASSWGVQETQYF.

This chain joins TRBV29-1 and TRBJ2-7, with a tentative D call TRBD2 (5 bases). V lost 7 bases and J 2 bases, leaving 12 bases between the germline ends. CDR3 size: 12 residues. The germline V gene has CDR1 SQVTM and CDR2 ANQGSEA. CDR3 DNA sequence: TGCAGCGGCTCATCCGGGACCTACGAGCAGTACTTC. Residues: CSGSSGTYEQYF.

This rearrangement joins TRBV4-2 to TRBJ1-5; TRBD1 agrees at 8 bases. J lost 6 bases, V lost 0 bases, and 7 bases had no gene match. Germline loops: CDR1 LGHNA, CDR2 YNFKEQ. The CDR3 is 16 residues long. DNA of the CDR3: TGTGCCAGCAGCCAAGATTCCGACAGGGGAGGTCAGCCCCAGCATTTT. Translating it yields CASSQDSDRGGQPQHF.

This clone was seen only a few times. The chain links TRBV19 to TRBJ1-3; D is uncertain. Germline V CDR1 and CDR2: LNHDA, SQIVND (reference sequence). The ends were cut back, 3 bases at V and 0 bases at J, with 6 bases in the middle. The CDR3 sequence is 14 residues long. CDR3 DNA sequence: TGTGCCAGTAGTATGGGGTCCTCTGGAAACACCATATATTTT. It yields the protein CASSMGSSGNTIYF.